The subject of this entry is one TCR beta chain. Antigen: not known. Germline V gives CDR1 SGHRS, CDR2 YFSETQ. This CDR3 comprises 14 residues. V shed 0 bases and J shed 6 bases, with 10 bases lying between them. Amplification used 60 Vbeta primers and 13 Jbeta primers. As originally analysed: A follow-up analysis tallied 70 million to 80 million unique TCR beta chains, approximately 11 million shared. Clones were read by immunoSEQ multiplex PCR, and TCRdb kept only the in-frame ones, dropping some. The V and J calls and clone size are taken from that table; D and trimming were inferred from the DNA. The repertoire includes approximately 90,000 clones, about 74% of them detected once, and about 14% sits in the top ten. This specimen comes from a study of cytomegalovirus exposure and HLA in healthy donors. Findings of the study overall: Reports indicated that the classifier achieved high specificity and sensitivity in diagnosing cytomegalovirus status. Further analysis was carried out later, and it showed several of the most significant clusters appearing linked to common viral pathogens. Most of the TCR beta V segments (in an earlier analysis) were productive either about 90% or about 30% of the time.

Input material: PBMCs. The V and J genes are TRBV5-1 and TRBJ1-5; the D gene is possibly TRBD1 (6 bases). The TCR sequence derives from a woman aged 45-60 years in good health and CMV-seropositive. The CDR3 loop is CASSLAGESQPQHF. The CDR3 DNA reads as TGCGCCAGCAGCTTGGCAGGGGAGAGTCAGCCCCAGCATTTT.